Sequencing of this TCR beta chain was carried out in a study of cytomegalovirus exposure and HLA in healthy donors. Study details: Genotyping showed less than 85% of about 370 donors falling in the Caucasian-associated ancestry cluster.

As to this clone: No antigen is known for it.

The CDR3 extends over 17 amino acids. V lost 1 base and J 2 bases, leaving 17 bases between the germline ends. Germline V gene lookup returns CDR1 SGHAT and CDR2 FQDESV (reference sequence). General study findings and limits: Immune exposure data for these donors was limited to CMV serostatus.

PCR involved 60 Vbeta and 13 Jbeta primers. Repertoires were generated with immunoSEQ multiplex PCR, while TCRdb's copy carries only in-frame clones and drops some. The sample carries 140,000 or so clones, 75% to 80% recorded once. The chain uses TRBV11-1 and TRBJ1-1; D ambiguous. Specimen: PBMCs. This clonotype originated in a woman in her twenties or thirties in good health and CMV-seronegative. CDR3 bases: TGTGCCAGCAGCTTAGGGAGGGTGTGGCAGTTCAACACTGAAGCTTTCTTT. It specifies CASSLGRVWQFNTEAFF. Based on the CDR3 plus reference TRBV11-1 and TRBJ1-1, the full variable domain is EAEVAQSPRYKITEKSQAVAFWCDPISGHATLYWYRQILGQGPELLVQFQDESVVDDSQLPKDRFSAERLKGVDSTLKIQPAELGDSAMYLCASSLGRVWQFNTEAFFGQGTRLTVV.